The entry that follows covers one T cell receptor (beta chain) sequence. The CDR3 is made up of 14 amino acids. Germline assignment: CDR1 SGHTA and CDR2 FQGTGA. J lost 3 bases, V lost 3 bases, and 3 bases had no gene match. The sample belongs to a study of cytomegalovirus exposure and HLA in healthy donors. In the PCR, 60 Vbeta and 13 Jbeta primers were used. Clones were read by immunoSEQ multiplex PCR, and TCRdb kept only the in-frame ones, dropping some. This table holds roughly 93,000 clones, around 74% found once. The sequence derives from a male donor in good health and CMV-seronegative. The specimen sequenced was PBMCs. The chain has TRBV7-3 and TRBJ2-3; 7 bases map to TRBD1. CDR3 amino acids: CASSFTGVTDTQYF. In DNA form, the CDR3 reads TGTGCCAGCAGCTTCACAGGGGTAACAGATACGCAGTATTTT.